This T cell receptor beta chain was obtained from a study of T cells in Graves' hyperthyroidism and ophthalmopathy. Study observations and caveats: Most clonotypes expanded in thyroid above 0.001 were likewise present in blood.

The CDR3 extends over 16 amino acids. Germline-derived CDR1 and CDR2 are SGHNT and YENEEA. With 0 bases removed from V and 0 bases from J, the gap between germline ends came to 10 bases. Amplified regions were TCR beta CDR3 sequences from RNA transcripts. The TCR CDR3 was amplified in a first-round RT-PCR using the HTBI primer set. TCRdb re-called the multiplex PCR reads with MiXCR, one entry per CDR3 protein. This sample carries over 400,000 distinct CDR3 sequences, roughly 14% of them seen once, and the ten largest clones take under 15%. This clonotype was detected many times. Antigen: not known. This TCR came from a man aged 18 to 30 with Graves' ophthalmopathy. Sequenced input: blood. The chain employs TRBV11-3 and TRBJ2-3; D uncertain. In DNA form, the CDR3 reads TGTGCCAGCAGCTTAGAGGGTGGATCTAGCACAGATACGCAGTATTTT. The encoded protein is CASSLEGGSSTDTQYF.